This paragraph covers one T cell receptor (beta chain) sequence. Its antigen remains unidentified. The data were taken from a study of monozygotic twins with inflammatory bowel disease. Study observations and caveats: Immunosuppressive treatments were not uniform, and this may have added variability to patient repertoires. Twins with IBD were found to have lower TCRbeta diversity (inverse Simpson) than healthy co-twins.

There are 13 residues in the CDR3. In germline, CDR1 is SGHTA, CDR2 FQGNSA. TCRdb re-analyzed the 5' RACE reads; it lists each CDR3 protein once, without DNA. The sample table sets out a few hundred thousand distinct CDR3 sequences. Sequencing was done on a sample of blood. The chain carries TRBV7-2 and TRBJ1-1. This TCR was sampled from a human donor with ulcerative colitis or Crohn's disease, or a healthy co-twin of an affected twin (not recorded which). CDR3 region: CASYSRGNTEAFF.